A selection of T cell receptor beta chains follows, all from one sample in a study of T cell responses to AZD1222 COVID-19 vaccine. Generated by immunoSEQ multiplex PCR, the TCRdb table keeps only in-frame clones and is missing some. The sample comprises around 30,000 clones, about 89% of which are singletons, and under 60% rests with the top ten. The sample in question was peripheral blood, obtained on day 0 of AZD1222 vaccination. These receptors came from an adult in good health. Both conserved end residues are part of each CDR3. A D gene is named only where the DNA matches it firmly. For some rows the clone size is stated as once, few or many, or as a class when expanded; others skip it.

clone_size | d_call | j_call | v_call | cdr3_nt | cdr3_aa
. | . | TRBJ1-3 | TRBV19 | TGTGCCAGTGCAAGCACGAATCGTGGAAACACCATATATTTT | CASASTNRGNTIYF
. | TRBD1 | TRBJ1-1 | TRBV3-1/TRBV3-2 | TGTGCCAGCAGCTCCCGGGACAGGAGGTTAATGGGGGCTTTCTTT | CASSSRDRRLMGAFF
few | . | TRBJ2-7 | TRBV12-3/TRBV12-4 | TGTGCCAGCAGGGCCAGCTACGAGCAGTACTTC | CASRASYEQYF
. | TRBD2 | TRBJ2-2 | TRBV29-1 | TGCAGCGTTATCGGACTAGCGGGGTCGAACACCGGGGAGCTGTTTTTT | CSVIGLAGSNTGELFF
. | TRBD2 | TRBJ2-7 | TRBV19 | TGTGCCAGTAGCCGACTGGGGGGGACGTCCCCCTACGAGCAGTACTTC | CASSRLGGTSPYEQYF
. | . | TRBJ1-2 | TRBV18 | TGTGCCAGCTCACTTCGGGACGACCGTCCTAACTATGGCTACACCTTC | CASSLRDDRPNYGYTF
. | . | TRBJ1-6 | TRBV9 | TGTGCCAGCAGTGAGGGGATCATGGACTCACCCCTCCACTTT | CASSEGIMDSPLHF
. | . | TRBJ2-5 | TRBV6-5 | TGTGCCAGCAGAAGGGCTAGAATCCAACAAGAGACCCAGTACTTC | CASRRARIQQETQYF
. | . | TRBJ1-1 | TRBV2 | TGTGCCAGCACTGCCGGGGGTTCCCGCGGTGAAGCTTTCTTT | CASTAGGSRGEAFF
. | . | TRBJ2-1 | TRBV3-1/TRBV3-2 | TGTGCCAGCAGCCAAGGTGGGACCTCACCAGTTTTCTCGGGCTCCTACAATGAGCAGTTCTTC | CASSQGGTSPVFSGSYNEQFF
. | . | TRBJ1-4 | TRBV30 | TGTGCCTGGAGTACCCCCAGGAAAACTAATGAAAAACTGTTTTTT | CAWSTPRKTNEKLFF
. | . | TRBJ2-2 | TRBV1 | TGCACCAGCAGCCAGGGGACTAATTCCGGCATTGGGGAGCTGTTTTTT | CTSSQGTNSGIGELFF
few | TRBD1 | TRBJ1-2 | TRBV6-5 | TGTGCCAGCAGTAGACAGGGGGCCGGCTATGGCTACACCTTC | CASSRQGAGYGYTF
. | TRBD2 | TRBJ2-1 | TRBV6-5 | TGTGCCAGCAGTTACTTACTAGCGGGGGATAACAATGAGCAGTTCTTC | CASSYLLAGDNNEQFF
. | . | TRBJ1-2 | TRBV30 | TGTGCCTGGGGGTCGTATGGCTACACCTTC | CAWGSYGYTF
. | . | TRBJ2-7 | TRBV6-6 | TGTGCCAGCAGTTCCCGTGAAGGCCTCGAGCAGTACTTC | CASSSREGLEQYF
. | . | TRBJ1-1 | TRBV2 | TGTGCCAGCAGTGAAGAGCGGGGGGCTGCTTTCTTT | CASSEERGAAFF
. | . | TRBJ1-6 | TRBV30 | TGTGCCTGGAAGGGGGGGGATTCACCCCTCCACTTT | CAWKGGDSPLHF
. | . | TRBJ2-1 | TRBV18 | TGTGCCAGCTCACCACCTCAGGCCATGGTTTTACATGAGCAGTTCTTC | CASSPPQAMVLHEQFF
. | TRBD1 | TRBJ2-7 | TRBV12-3/TRBV12-4 | TGTGCCAGCAGTCCGACAGGGGCCTACGAGCAGTACTTC | CASSPTGAYEQYF
. | TRBD1 | TRBJ2-3 | TRBV3-1/TRBV3-2 | TGTGCCAGCAGCCCCCGGGACAGTTACACAGATACGCAGTATTTT | CASSPRDSYTDTQYF
. | TRBD1 | TRBJ1-3 | TRBV30 | TGTGCCTGGGATACAGGGGAAGGAAACACCATATATTTT | CAWDTGEGNTIYF
. | . | TRBJ1-2 | TRBV5-4 | TGTGCCAGCAGCCTAATTGGGGGAACTAACTATGGCTACACCTTC | CASSLIGGTNYGYTF
once | TRBD2 | TRBJ2-7 | TRBV12-5 | TGTGCTAGTGGTTTAGCGGGGGTCTCCTACGAGCAGTACTTC | CASGLAGVSYEQYF
. | TRBD1 | TRBJ1-3 | TRBV28 | TGTGCCACCGGGGGACAGGTCGGAAACACCATATATTTT | CATGGQVGNTIYF
. | TRBD2 | TRBJ2-1 | TRBV3-1/TRBV3-2 | TGTGCCAGCAGCCAAGATAGACTAGCGGGGGACAATGAGCAGTTCTTC | CASSQDRLAGDNEQFF
. | . | TRBJ1-1 | TRBV5-8 | TGTGCCAGCAGCTTGCTTGGGTTGGCTGAAGCTTTCTTT | CASSLLGLAEAFF
once | TRBD1 | TRBJ2-7 | TRBV6-1 | TGTGCCAGCAGTTTTATCAGGGGGCGGATGTACGAGCAGTACTTC | CASSFIRGRMYEQYF
. | . | TRBJ2-7 | TRBV5-6 | TGTGCCAGCAGCTGGAGCAGGGGGGGCGAGCAGTACTTC | CASSWSRGGEQYF
. | TRBD1 | TRBJ2-5 | TRBV5-4 | TGTGCCAGCAGCTTGGCAGGGGGCGTGGGGACCCAGTACTTC | CASSLAGGVGTQYF
. | . | TRBJ1-4 | TRBV15 | TGTGCCACCGGTCGGGGAATCGATGAAAAACTGTTTTTT | CATGRGIDEKLFF
. | . | TRBJ1-2 | TRBV6-5 | TGTGCCAGCAGTTTCACACAGGGTGGGGGTGGCTACACCTTC | CASSFTQGGGGYTF
. | . | TRBJ1-6 | TRBV11-2 | TGTGCCAGCAGCTTAGCAGTAAATTCACCCCTCCACTTT | CASSLAVNSPLHF
. | . | TRBJ1-2 | TRBV29-1 | TGCAGCGTGGCCCTGGTAGGCGGGTCAGGCTACACCTTC | CSVALVGGSGYTF
. | . | TRBJ1-4 | TRBV14 | TGTGCCAGCAGCTACAGAGTTAATGAAAAACTGTTTTTT | CASSYRVNEKLFF
. | . | TRBJ2-5 | TRBV5-1 | TGCGCCAGCAGCTTGGATGAGGCCCAGTACTTC | CASSLDEAQYF
. | . | TRBJ2-7 | TRBV20-1 | TGCAGTGTCCAGGGCCCCTACGAGCAGTACTTC | CSVQGPYEQYF